These 7 T cell receptor beta chains were sequenced from one sample in a study of blood T cells in healthy people across ages. Sample-barcoded 5' priming and a J-beta primer mix drove a second PCR of 7 to 11 cycles. TCRdb fed the 5' RACE reads into MiXCR, producing one record per CDR3 protein. The repertoire has 850,000 to 1,000,000 distinct CDR3 sequences, about 51% of them found once; the top ten carry around 21%. The sample taken for sequencing was blood. Source of these receptors: a woman aged 55-70 years in good health.

A single count supports this clonotype. The V and J genes are TRBV6-4 and TRBJ2-3; 10 nucleotides align to TRBD2. Germline-derived CDR1 and CDR2 are MRHNA and SNTAGT. The CDR3 sequence is 14 residues long. Germline trimming cut 8 bases from V and 5 bases from J; bases unmatched to any gene: 7. CDR3: CASGPRLAGDTQYF. The DNA for the CDR3 is TGTGCCAGCGGTCCAAGACTAGCGGGAGATACGCAGTATTTT.

The chain couples TRBV20-1 to TRBJ2-7, with TRBD2 matching over 8 bases. Trimming took 6 bases from V and 3 from J; bases not matched to a gene: 10. CDR1 is DFQATT and CDR2 is SNEGSKA in the germline V gene (reference sequence). The CDR3 sequence is 14 residues long. For the CDR3, the DNA is TGCAGTGCGGAAACTAGCGGACCACTCTACGAGCAGTACTTC. Translating it yields CSAETSGPLYEQYF.

This chain uses TRBV6-2 or TRBV6-3 with TRBJ1-5; 9 positions agree with TRBD1. The junction had 7 bases not matched to a gene; V was cut back by 7 bases and J by 6 bases. Per the germline V gene, CDR1 is MNHEY and CDR2 is SVGEGT. The CDR3 consists of 14 residues. The DNA of the CDR3 is TGTGCCAGCAACCAACAGGGGGCAAGTCAGCCCCAGCATTTT. Translation: CASNQQGASQPQHF.

V usage is TRBV11-1 and J usage is TRBJ2-7; possibly TRBD2 for D (5 bases). The CDR3 has 14 residues. The ends were cut back, 5 bases at V and 5 bases at J, with 16 bases in the middle. Germline V gives CDR1 SGHAT, CDR2 FQDESV (reference sequence). The CDR3 region is CASSRRPVGDEQYF. CDR3 nucleotides: TGTGCCAGCAGCCGACGCCCGGTCGGGGACGAGCAGTACTTC.

The J gene is TRBJ2-7, the V gene TRBV12-3 or TRBV12-4; 7 bases line up with TRBD1. The CDR3 has 14 residues. V lost 4 bases, J lost 5 bases, and 8 bases stayed unmatched. The CDR3 spells CASSYTRQGNEQYF. The CDR3 coding sequence is TGTGCCAGCAGTTATACTCGACAGGGCAACGAGCAGTACTTC.

The V gene is TRBV6-2 or TRBV6-3, the J gene TRBJ2-7, with D possibly matching TRBD1 (5 bases). CDR1 and CDR2 (germline): MNHEY, SVGEGT. This CDR3 is built from 14 residues. Trimming removed 5 bases at V and 2 bases at J, with 13 bases between. The CDR3 sequence is CASSTSDTTYEQYF. CDR3 nucleotides: TGTGCCAGCAGTACCTCGGACACTACCTACGAGCAGTACTTC.

The chain is built from TRBV14 and TRBJ1-2; D remains ambiguous. The germline CDR1 and CDR2 sequences are SGHDN and FVKESK. V lost 2 bases to trimming and J lost 7 bases, with 8 bases between them. The CDR3 is made up of 12 amino acids. The CDR3 loop is CASSQSFGGYTF. DNA for the CDR3: TGTGCCAGCAGCCAATCATTCGGTGGCTACACCTTC.